Below, one T cell receptor beta chain is given with its context. Its antigen is currently unknown. Trimming took off 6 bases at V and 1 base at J, with 10 bases between the two ends. Germline assignment: CDR1 MNHNS and CDR2 SASEGT. This CDR3 has 14 residues. The sample comes from a study of cytomegalovirus exposure and HLA in healthy donors. The PCR made use of 60 Vbeta and 13 Jbeta primers. Libraries were prepared by immunoSEQ multiplex PCR; TCRdb keeps only in-frame clonotypes and omits some of them. The data hold 65,000 to 95,000 clones, with around three quarters observed a single time. Study-level points and caveats: A later analysis found common viral pathogens apparently linked to several of the most significant clusters. With high specificity and sensitivity, the classifier reportedly diagnosed cytomegalovirus status.

The TCR originated in a young man in good health and CMV-seronegative. This rearrangement joins TRBV6-1 to TRBJ1-5; possible D gene TRBD1, 6 bases. The sequencing input was PBMCs. CDR3 protein: CASSYRESNQPQHF. DNA for the CDR3: TGTGCCAGCAGCTACAGGGAGAGCAATCAGCCCCAGCATTTT.